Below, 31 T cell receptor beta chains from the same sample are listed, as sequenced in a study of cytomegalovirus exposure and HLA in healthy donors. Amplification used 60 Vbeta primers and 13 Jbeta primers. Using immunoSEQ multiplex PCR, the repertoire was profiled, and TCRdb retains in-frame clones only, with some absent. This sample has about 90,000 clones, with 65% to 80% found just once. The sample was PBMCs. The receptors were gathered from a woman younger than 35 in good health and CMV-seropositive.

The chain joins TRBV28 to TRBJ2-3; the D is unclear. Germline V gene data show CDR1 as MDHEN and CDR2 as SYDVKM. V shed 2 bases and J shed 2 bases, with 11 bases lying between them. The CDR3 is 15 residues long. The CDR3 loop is CASSLDNSYTDTQYF. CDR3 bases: TGTGCCAGCAGTTTAGATAACAGCTACACAGATACGCAGTATTTT.

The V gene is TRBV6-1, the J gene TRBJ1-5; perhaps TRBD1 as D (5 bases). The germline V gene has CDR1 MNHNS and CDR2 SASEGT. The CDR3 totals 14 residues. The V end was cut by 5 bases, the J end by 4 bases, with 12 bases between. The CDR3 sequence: CASSSQGENQPQHF. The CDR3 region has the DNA TGTGCCAGCAGTTCTCAGGGTGAGAATCAGCCCCAGCATTTT.

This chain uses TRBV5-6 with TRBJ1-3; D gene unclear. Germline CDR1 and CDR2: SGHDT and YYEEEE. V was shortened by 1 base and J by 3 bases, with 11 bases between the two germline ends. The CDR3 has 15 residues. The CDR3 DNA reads TGTGCCAGCAGCTTGTCCCGGACTAGTGGAAACACCATATATTTT. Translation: CASSLSRTSGNTIYF.

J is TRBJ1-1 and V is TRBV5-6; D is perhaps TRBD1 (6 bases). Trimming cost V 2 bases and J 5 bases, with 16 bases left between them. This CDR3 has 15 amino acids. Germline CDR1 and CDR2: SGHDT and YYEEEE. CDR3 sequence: CASSLRGGLGTEAFF. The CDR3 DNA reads TGTGCCAGCAGCTTAAGGGGGGGGCTGGGGACTGAAGCTTTCTTT.

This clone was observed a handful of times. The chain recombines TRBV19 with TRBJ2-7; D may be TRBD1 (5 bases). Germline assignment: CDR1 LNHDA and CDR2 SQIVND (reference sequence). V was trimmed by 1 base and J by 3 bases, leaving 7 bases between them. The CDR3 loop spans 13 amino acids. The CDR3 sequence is CASSIGRDYEQYF. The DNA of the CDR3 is TGTGCCAGTAGTATAGGCAGGGACTACGAGCAGTACTTC.

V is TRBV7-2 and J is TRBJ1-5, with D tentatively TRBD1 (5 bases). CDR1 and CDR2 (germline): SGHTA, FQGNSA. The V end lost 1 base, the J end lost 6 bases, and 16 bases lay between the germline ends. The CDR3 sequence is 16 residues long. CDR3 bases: TGTGCCAGCAGCTTAGACCAAGACGTAAGGGGTCAGCCCCAGCATTTT. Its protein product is CASSLDQDVRGQPQHF. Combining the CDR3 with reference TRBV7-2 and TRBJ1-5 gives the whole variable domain GAGVSQSPSNKVTEKGKDVELRCDPISGHTALYWYRQSLGQGLEFLIYFQGNSAPDKSGLPSDRFSAERTGGSVSTLTIQRTQQEDSAVYLCASSLDQDVRGQPQHFGDGTRLSIL.

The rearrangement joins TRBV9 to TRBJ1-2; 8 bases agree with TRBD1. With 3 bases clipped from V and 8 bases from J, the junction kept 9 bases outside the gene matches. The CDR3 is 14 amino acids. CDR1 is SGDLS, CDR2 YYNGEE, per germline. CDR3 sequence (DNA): TGTGCCAGCAGCGCGGGGACAGGTAGCTACGGCTACACCTTC. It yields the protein CASSAGTGSYGYTF.

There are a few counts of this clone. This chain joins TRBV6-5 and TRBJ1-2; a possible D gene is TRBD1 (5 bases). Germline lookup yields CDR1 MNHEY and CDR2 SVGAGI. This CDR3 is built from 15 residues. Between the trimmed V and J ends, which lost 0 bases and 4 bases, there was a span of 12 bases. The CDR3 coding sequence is TGTGCCAGCAGTTACTCCGCTCGGCAGGGCTATGGCTACACCTTC. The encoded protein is CASSYSARQGYGYTF.

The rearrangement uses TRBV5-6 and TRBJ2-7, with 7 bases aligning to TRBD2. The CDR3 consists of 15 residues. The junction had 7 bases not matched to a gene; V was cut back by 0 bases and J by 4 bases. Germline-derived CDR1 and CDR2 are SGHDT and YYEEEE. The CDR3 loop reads CASSLGREEWYEQYF. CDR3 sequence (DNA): TGTGCCAGCAGCTTGGGACGGGAGGAATGGTACGAGCAGTACTTC. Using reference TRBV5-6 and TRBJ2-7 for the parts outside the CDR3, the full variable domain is DAGVTQSPTHLIKTRGQQVTLRCSPKSGHDTVSWYQQALGQGPQFIFQYYEEEERQRGNFPDRFSGHQFPNYSSELNVNALLLGDSALYLCASSLGREEWYEQYFGPGTRLTVT.

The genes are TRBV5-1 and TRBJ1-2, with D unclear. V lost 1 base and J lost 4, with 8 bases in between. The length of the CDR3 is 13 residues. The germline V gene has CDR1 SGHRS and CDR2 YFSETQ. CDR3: CASSLSHPYGYTF. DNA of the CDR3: TGCGCCAGCAGCTTGTCACACCCCTATGGCTACACCTTC. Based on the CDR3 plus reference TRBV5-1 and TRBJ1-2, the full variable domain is KAGVTQTPRYLIKTRGQQVTLSCSPISGHRSVSWYQQTPGQGLQFLFEYFSETQRNKGNFPGRFSGRQFSNSRSEMNVSTLELGDSALYLCASSLSHPYGYTFGSGTRLTVV.

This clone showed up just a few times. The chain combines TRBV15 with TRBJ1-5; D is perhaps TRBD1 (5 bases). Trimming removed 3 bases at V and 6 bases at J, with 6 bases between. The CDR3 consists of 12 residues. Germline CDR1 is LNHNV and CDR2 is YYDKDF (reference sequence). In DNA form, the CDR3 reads TGTGCCACCAGCAGTAGGGGTCAGCCCCAGCATTTT. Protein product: CATSSRGQPQHF.

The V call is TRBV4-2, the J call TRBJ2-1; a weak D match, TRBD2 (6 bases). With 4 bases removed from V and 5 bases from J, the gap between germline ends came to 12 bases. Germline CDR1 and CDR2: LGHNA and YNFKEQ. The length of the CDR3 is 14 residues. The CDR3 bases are TGTGCCAGCAGCCGGGGGGAGGTCGACAATGAGCAGTTCTTC. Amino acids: CASSRGEVDNEQFF.

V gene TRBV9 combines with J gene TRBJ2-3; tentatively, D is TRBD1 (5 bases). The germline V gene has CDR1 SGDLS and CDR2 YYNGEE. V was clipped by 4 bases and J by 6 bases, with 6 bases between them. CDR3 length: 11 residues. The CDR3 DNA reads TGTGCCAGCAGCCAGGGCGATACGCAGTATTTT. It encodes CASSQGDTQYF.

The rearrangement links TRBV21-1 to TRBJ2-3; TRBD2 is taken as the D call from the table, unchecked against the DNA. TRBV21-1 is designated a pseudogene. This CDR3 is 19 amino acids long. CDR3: CASSHVETSGESGTDTQYF. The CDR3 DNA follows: TGTGCCAGCAGCCACGTGGAGACTAGCGGGGAGTCGGGCACAGATACGCAGTATTTT.

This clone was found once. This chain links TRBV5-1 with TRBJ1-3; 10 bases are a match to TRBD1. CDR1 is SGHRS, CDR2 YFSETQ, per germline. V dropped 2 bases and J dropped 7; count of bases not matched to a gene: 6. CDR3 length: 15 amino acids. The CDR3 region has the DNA TGCGCCAGCAGCTTACTCCCGGGACAGGGGAACACCATATATTTT. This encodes CASSLLPGQGNTIYF.

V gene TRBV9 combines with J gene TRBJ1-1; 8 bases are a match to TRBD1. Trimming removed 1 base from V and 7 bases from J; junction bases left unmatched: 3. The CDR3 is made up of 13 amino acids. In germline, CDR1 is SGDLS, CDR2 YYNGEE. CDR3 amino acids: CASSVSGGVEAFF. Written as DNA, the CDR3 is TGTGCCAGCAGCGTATCAGGGGGCGTTGAAGCTTTCTTT.

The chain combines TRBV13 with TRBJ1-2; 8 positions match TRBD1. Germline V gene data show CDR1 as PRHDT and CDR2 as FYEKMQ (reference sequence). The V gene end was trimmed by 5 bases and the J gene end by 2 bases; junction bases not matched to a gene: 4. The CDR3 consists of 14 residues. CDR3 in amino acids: CASSTRDRNYGYTF. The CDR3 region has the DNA TGTGCCAGCAGCACTAGGGACAGGAACTATGGCTACACCTTC.

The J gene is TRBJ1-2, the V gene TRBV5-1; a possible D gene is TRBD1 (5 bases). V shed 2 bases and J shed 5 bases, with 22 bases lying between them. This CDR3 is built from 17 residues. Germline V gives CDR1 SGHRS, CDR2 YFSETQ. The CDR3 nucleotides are TGCGCCAGCAGCTTACTGGGGGACGGGGGAGTACTATATGGCTACACCTTC. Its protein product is CASSLLGDGGVLYGYTF. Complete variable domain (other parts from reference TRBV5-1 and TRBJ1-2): KAGVTQTPRYLIKTRGQQVTLSCSPISGHRSVSWYQQTPGQGLQFLFEYFSETQRNKGNFPGRFSGRQFSNSRSEMNVSTLELGDSALYLCASSLLGDGGVLYGYTFGSGTRLTVV.

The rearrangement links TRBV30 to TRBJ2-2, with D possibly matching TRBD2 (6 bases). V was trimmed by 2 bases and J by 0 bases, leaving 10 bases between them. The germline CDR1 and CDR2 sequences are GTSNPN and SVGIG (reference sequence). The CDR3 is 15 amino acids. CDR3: CAWSLGSPNTGELFF. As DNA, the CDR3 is TGTGCCTGGAGTCTCGGGAGCCCGAACACCGGGGAGCTGTTTTTT.

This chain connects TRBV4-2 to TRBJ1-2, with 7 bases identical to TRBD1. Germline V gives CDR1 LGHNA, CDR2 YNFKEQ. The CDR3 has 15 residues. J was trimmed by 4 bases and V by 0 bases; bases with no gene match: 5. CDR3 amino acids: CASSQDLRDSYGYTF. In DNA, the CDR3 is TGTGCCAGCAGCCAAGACCTACGGGACAGCTATGGCTACACCTTC.

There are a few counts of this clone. Here the CDR3 DNA reads TGTGCCAGCAGCCCAACCGAGGGCTACGAGCAGTACTTC. Its protein product is CASSPTEGYEQYF. The rearrangement links TRBV4-2 to TRBJ2-7, with TRBD2 as a possible D gene (5 bases). The ends were cut back, 4 bases at V and 3 bases at J, with 10 bases in the middle. Germline V lookup: CDR1 LGHNA, CDR2 YNFKEQ. This CDR3 region has 13 residues.

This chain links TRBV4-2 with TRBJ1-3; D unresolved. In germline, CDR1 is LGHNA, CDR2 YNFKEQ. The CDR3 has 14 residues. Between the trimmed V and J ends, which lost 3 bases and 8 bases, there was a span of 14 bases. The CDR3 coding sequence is TGTGCCAGCAGCCAGAGGATTTGGGAGGACACCATATATTTT. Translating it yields CASSQRIWEDTIYF.

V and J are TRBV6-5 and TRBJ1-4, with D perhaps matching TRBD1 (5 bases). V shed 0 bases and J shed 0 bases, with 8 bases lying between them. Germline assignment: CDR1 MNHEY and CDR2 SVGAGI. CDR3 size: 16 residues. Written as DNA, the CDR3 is TGTGCCAGCAGTTACTCGTGGGGGGCAACTAATGAAAAACTGTTTTTT. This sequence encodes CASSYSWGATNEKLFF.

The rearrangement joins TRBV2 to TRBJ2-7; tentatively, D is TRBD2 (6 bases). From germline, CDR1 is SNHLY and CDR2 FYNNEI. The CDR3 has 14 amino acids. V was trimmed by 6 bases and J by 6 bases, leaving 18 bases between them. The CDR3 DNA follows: TGTGCCAGCAGGGCGGGACGACCCACAGGCGAGCAGTACTTC. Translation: CASRAGRPTGEQYF.

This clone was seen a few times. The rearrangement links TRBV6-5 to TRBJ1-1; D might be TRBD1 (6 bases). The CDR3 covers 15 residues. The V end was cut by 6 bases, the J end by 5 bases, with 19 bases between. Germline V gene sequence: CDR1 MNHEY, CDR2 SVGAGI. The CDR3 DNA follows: TGTGCCAGCAGCTTGGTGTGGAGGGGGGGAACTGAAGCTTTCTTT. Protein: CASSLVWRGGTEAFF.

The CDR3 region has the DNA TGCAGCGTCGCTCTCGGACAGGGGCCGACAGATACGCAGTATTTT. The encoded protein is CSVALGQGPTDTQYF. The chain recombines TRBV29-1 with TRBJ2-3, with 9 bases matching TRBD1. The CDR3 sequence is 15 residues long. Per germline, CDR1 SQVTM and CDR2 ANQGSEA. Trimming at V came to 6 bases and at J to 3 bases, leaving 10 bases not matched to a gene.

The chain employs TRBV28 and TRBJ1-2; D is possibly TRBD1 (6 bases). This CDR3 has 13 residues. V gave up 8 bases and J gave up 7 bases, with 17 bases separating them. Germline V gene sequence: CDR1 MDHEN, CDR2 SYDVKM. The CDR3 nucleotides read TGTGCCAGCGGGTCCAGGGGCGAGGGTGGCTACACCTTC. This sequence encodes CASGSRGEGGYTF.

CDR3 region: CASSLQLAGGALEQFF. The DNA of the CDR3 is TGTGCCAGCAGTCTCCAACTAGCGGGGGGGGCCTTAGAGCAGTTCTTC. The chain carries TRBV27 and TRBJ2-1, with 13 bases lining up with TRBD2. Per the germline V gene, CDR1 is MNHEY and CDR2 is SMNVEV (reference sequence). Trimming took 5 bases from V and 10 from J; bases not matched to a gene: 11. This CDR3 region has 16 residues.

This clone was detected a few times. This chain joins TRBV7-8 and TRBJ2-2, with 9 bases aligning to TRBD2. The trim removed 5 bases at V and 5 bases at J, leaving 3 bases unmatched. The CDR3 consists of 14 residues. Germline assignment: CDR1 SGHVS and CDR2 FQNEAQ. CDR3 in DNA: TGTGCCAGCAGCGAGACTAGCGGAACCGGGGAGCTGTTTTTT. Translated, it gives CASSETSGTGELFF.

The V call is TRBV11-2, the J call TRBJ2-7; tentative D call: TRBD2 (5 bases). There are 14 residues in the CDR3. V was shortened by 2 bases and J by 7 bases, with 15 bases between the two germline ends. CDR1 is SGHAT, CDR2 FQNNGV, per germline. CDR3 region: CASSLTGMVGEQYF. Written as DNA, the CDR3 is TGTGCCAGCAGCTTAACCGGGATGGTAGGAGAGCAGTACTTC.

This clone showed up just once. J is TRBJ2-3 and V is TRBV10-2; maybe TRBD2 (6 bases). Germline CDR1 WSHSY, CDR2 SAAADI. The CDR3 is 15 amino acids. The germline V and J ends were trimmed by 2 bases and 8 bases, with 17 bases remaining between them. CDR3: CASSEPEAGRGTQYF. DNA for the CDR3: TGCGCCAGCAGTGAGCCAGAAGCCGGGAGAGGTACGCAGTATTTT.